This T cell receptor (beta chain) was found in a study of tissue T cells after allogeneic stem cell transplantation. Time point reported: mouse harvest day 14 after allogeneic transplant. Tail vein injection delivered 10^7 T-cell-depleted bone marrow cells and 10^6 splenic CD5+ T cells. In this sample, this clone turned up a few times. Germline and genes: mouse. The observed sequence ends 1 residue before the CDR3 terminus, with the missing tail filled in from the germline J gene. The trim removed 3 bases at V and 0 bases at J, leaving 3 bases unmatched. The CDR3 runs to 14 residues. Germline V gene lookup returns CDR1 GKSSPN and CDR2 SITVG. TCRdb keeps only in-frame clones here, not all; method: immunoSEQ multiplex PCR. In the table there are about 4,600 clones, 45% to 50% of which are singletons.

Sequenced: lymph node tissue. The chain is built from TRBV31 and TRBJ2-3; 7 bases align to TRBD1. This receptor was obtained from a female BALB/c mouse given C57BL/6 T cells with graft-versus-host disease after an allogeneic hematopoietic cell transplant. The CDR3: CAWSRTGSAETLYF. The sequenced part of the CDR3 DNA is TGTGCCTGGAGCCGGACAGGCAGTGCAGAAACGCTGTAT.